One sample yielded the 14 T cell receptor beta chains listed below, sequenced in a study of immune characterization of retroperitoneal liposarcoma. MiXCR, run by TCRdb on the PCR reads, gives a single entry per CDR3 protein. The sample includes some 10,000 distinct CDR3 sequences, about 25% seen only once; the top ten take approximately 19%. The specimen was blood. Source of these receptors: a male donor with retroperitoneal liposarcoma.

The table lists this clonotype with a count of one. The chain uses TRBV6-6 and TRBJ2-5; 9 bases match TRBD1. The CDR3 consists of 15 residues. The J segment lost 0 bases and the V segment lost 6 bases, leaving 5 bases of the junction unmatched. The germline V gene has CDR1 MNHNY and CDR2 SVGAGI (reference sequence). CDR3 DNA sequence: TGTGCCAGCAGGAAGGGACAGGGCTACCAAGAGACCCAGTACTTC. Its protein product is CASRKGQGYQETQYF.

This clonotype has more than one count but fewer than ten. The chain couples TRBV10-2 to TRBJ2-3; D is perhaps TRBD2 (5 bases). The CDR3 is 15 residues long. V was trimmed by 3 bases and J by 8 bases, leaving 18 bases between them. Per germline, CDR1 WSHSY and CDR2 SAAADI. The CDR3: CASSDSRVPPLTQYF. CDR3 nucleotides: TGCGCCAGCAGTGATTCGCGGGTACCCCCCCTTACGCAGTATTTT.

This clonotype was found many times. The chain uses TRBV23-1 and TRBJ2-1; D perhaps matches TRBD2 (6 bases). The J call could be wrong; TRBJ2-7 is a better fit for the DNA end. TRBV23-1 is an ORF; its function is uncertain. CDR3 length: 17 amino acids. CDR3 nucleotide sequence: TGCGCCAGCATCACCCACCCGGAGGGGACGGTCACCTACGAGCAGTACTTC. Residues: CASITHPEGTVTYEQYF.

This rearrangement joins TRBV7-3 to TRBJ2-1; 11 bases are shared with TRBD2. CDR1 SGHTA and CDR2 FQGTGA come from the germline V gene. The V segment lost 3 bases and the J segment 1 base; nucleotides outside the gene matches: 2. The CDR3 runs to 16 residues. The CDR3 here is CASSFSSGRSYNEQFF. CDR3 nucleotides: TGTGCCAGCAGCTTTTCTAGCGGGAGGTCCTACAATGAGCAGTTCTTC.

The chain links TRBV12-3 or TRBV12-4 to TRBJ1-3; no definite D call. The CDR3 loop spans 15 amino acids. V lost 6 bases and J lost 0, with 12 bases in between. The CDR3 spells CASSPRYYSGNTIYF. DNA for the CDR3: TGTGCCAGCAGCCCGAGATACTACTCTGGAAACACCATATATTTT.

The chain uses TRBV10-3 and TRBJ1-4; maybe TRBD1 (5 bases). Germline V gene data show CDR1 as ENHRY and CDR2 as SYGVKD. The CDR3 sequence is 16 residues long. Trimming shortened V by 3 bases and J by 5 bases, and 16 bases separated the two germline ends. CDR3 bases: TGTGCCATCAGTGAAATATGGCAGGGTGTAAATGAAAAACTGTTTTTT. Its translation: CAISEIWQGVNEKLFF.

This clonotype has a handful of counts. This rearrangement joins TRBV27 to TRBJ1-2; possibly TRBD1 for D (5 bases). V lost 4 bases and J 1 base, leaving 10 bases between the germline ends. CDR1 is MNHEY and CDR2 is SMNVEV in the germline V gene (reference sequence). The CDR3 runs 14 residues. The CDR3 DNA reads TGTGCCAGCAGTTCCCGGGGCGTTAACTATGGCTACACCTTC. Residues: CASSSRGVNYGYTF.

The V gene is TRBV4-3, the J gene TRBJ2-3; 10 bases agree with TRBD1. With V trimmed by 4 bases and J by 3 bases, 4 bases remained unmatched. Germline lookup yields CDR1 LGHNA and CDR2 YSLEER. This CDR3 is built from 15 residues. The CDR3 reads CASSLRQGATDTQYF. In DNA, the CDR3 is TGCGCCAGCAGCCTCAGACAGGGGGCTACAGATACGCAGTATTTT.

This clonotype is deemed medium-sized. The chain employs TRBV6-1 and TRBJ2-5; D unresolved. V gave up 1 base and J gave up 5 bases, with 20 bases separating them. The CDR3 consists of 17 residues. Germline V gives CDR1 MNHNS, CDR2 SASEGT. In nucleotides, the CDR3 is TGTGCCAGCAGTGAAGAGGCGCCGGCGGCGATCGGGGAGACCCAGTACTTC. It translates to CASSEEAPAAIGETQYF.

This sequence joins TRBV12-3 or TRBV12-4 and TRBJ1-1, with D perhaps matching TRBD1 (6 bases). V shed 5 bases and J shed 2 bases, with 18 bases lying between them. The CDR3 has 16 residues. The CDR3 here is CASSPRGGGANTEAFF. The CDR3 nucleotides read TGTGCCAGCAGTCCACGCGGGGGGGGCGCAAACACTGAAGCTTTCTTT.

This clonotype showed up many times. The chain recombines TRBV6-4 with TRBJ2-3, with 12 bases fitting TRBD2. V dropped 0 bases and J dropped 5; count of bases not matched to a gene: 0. The CDR3 has 15 amino acids. Germline V gives CDR1 MRHNA, CDR2 SNTAGT. CDR3 bases: TGTGCCAGCAGTGACTCGACTAGCGGGGGAGATACGCAGTATTTT. It encodes CASSDSTSGGDTQYF.

Worth noting for this clonotype: The missing conserved phenylalanine or tryptophan at the end of this CDR3 makes a read error likely. The chain has TRBV6-1 and TRBJ2-3; no firm D call. The CDR3 totals 12 residues. In germline, CDR1 is MNHNS, CDR2 SASEGT. V was cut by 4 bases and J by 9 bases, with 11 bases left in between. CDR3: CASSVEGHTQYL. The DNA of the CDR3 is TGTGCCAGCAGTGTTGAAGGTCACACGCAGTATTTA.

V and J are TRBV7-6 and TRBJ2-3; D possibly matches TRBD1 or TRBD2 (5 bases each). Germline V gene sequence: CDR1 SGHVS, CDR2 FNYEAQ. The CDR3 extends over 13 amino acids. Trimming removed 5 bases at V and 5 bases at J, with 11 bases between. Here the CDR3 DNA reads TGTGCCAGCAGCCTCCAGGGAGTAGATACGCAGTATTTT. Translated: CASSLQGVDTQYF. Variable domain in full (rest from reference TRBV7-6 and TRBJ2-3): GAGVSQSPRYKVTKRGQDVALRCDPISGHVSLYWYRQALGQGPEFLTYFNYEAQQDKSGLPNDRFSAERPEGSISTLTIQRTEQRDSAMYRCASSLQGVDTQYFGPGTRLTVL.

V and J are TRBV4-1 and TRBJ1-5, with no clear D. This CDR3 comprises 14 residues. Germline values: CDR1 MGHRA, CDR2 YSYEKL. The ends were cut back, 4 bases at V and 5 bases at J, with 12 bases in the middle. CDR3 residues: CASSPTTLDQPQHF. The CDR3 DNA is TGCGCCAGCAGCCCAACGACACTAGATCAGCCCCAGCATTTT.